A single sample gave rise to the 18 T cell receptor beta chains below, sequenced in a study of a mutant IDH1 vaccine in newly diagnosed glioma. These receptors have no identified antigens. Only in-frame clones appear in the TCRdb table, and some are missing; sequencing was by immunoSEQ multiplex PCR. The sample shows fewer than 60,000 clones, about 61% of them seen only once. Time point denoted: week 47, end of study. A 20-mer mutant IDH1 peptide at 300 ug was injected subcutaneously with topical imiquimod. The input for sequencing was peripheral blood mononuclear cells (PBMCs), taken from a glioma patient whose treatment included an IDH1 peptide vaccine. The receptors stem from a middle-aged man with glioma. Some clones in this sample may be carry-over from other donors' samples.

The rearrangement uses TRBV9 and TRBJ2-3, with 8 bases that match TRBD1. The length of the CDR3 is 15 residues. Germline CDR1 reads SGDLS; CDR2 reads YYNGEE. V trimming: 3 bases; J trimming: 3 bases; junction bases outside the gene matches: 6. This chain's CDR3 is CASSGTRGRTDTQYF. CDR3 DNA: TGTGCCAGCAGCGGGACCAGGGGGCGGACAGATACGCAGTATTTT.

This clone was observed a few times. This rearrangement joins TRBV7-6 to TRBJ1-6; 8 bases fit TRBD1. CDR1 is SGHVS, CDR2 FNYEAQ, per germline. V shed 6 bases and J 5 bases; nucleotides not matched to a gene: 12. The CDR3 covers 17 residues. The CDR3 reads CASSHFPGQGDNSPLHF. The CDR3 nucleotides are TGTGCCAGCAGTCACTTCCCCGGACAGGGAGATAATTCACCCCTCCACTTT. Combining the CDR3 with reference TRBV7-6 and TRBJ1-6 gives the whole variable domain GAGVSQSPRYKVTKRGQDVALRCDPISGHVSLYWYRQALGQGPEFLTYFNYEAQQDKSGLPNDRFSAERPEGSISTLTIQRTEQRDSAMYRCASSHFPGQGDNSPLHFGNGTRLTVT.

The V gene is TRBV12-5, the J gene TRBJ2-7; D is ambiguous. From germline, CDR1 is LGHNT and CDR2 FRNRAP. This CDR3 contains 11 residues. The V and J ends lost 5 bases and 3 bases respectively, with 5 bases between them. The CDR3 loop is CASGPLYEQYF. The CDR3 coding sequence is TGTGCTAGTGGTCCCCTCTACGAGCAGTACTTC.

The CDR3 sequence is CASSLGGYEQYF. The CDR3 DNA is TGTGCCAGCAGCTTAGGGGGGTACGAGCAGTACTTC. The chain has TRBV28 and TRBJ2-7; either TRBD1 or TRBD2 may supply D (6 bases each). The CDR3 contains 12 residues. Germline assignment: CDR1 MDHEN and CDR2 SYDVKM. Trimming cost V 6 bases and J 4 bases, with 10 bases left between them.

This chain uses TRBV9 with TRBJ2-5, with unresolved D. Trimming shortened V by 3 bases and J by 4 bases, and 10 bases separated the two germline ends. This CDR3 has 13 amino acids. Germline V gives CDR1 SGDLS, CDR2 YYNGEE. The CDR3 region has the DNA TGTGCCAGCAGCGCTAGACTCCGAGAGACCCAGTACTTC. It yields the protein CASSARLRETQYF.

The rearrangement joins TRBV18 to TRBJ2-5; 7 bases map to TRBD1. The V gene end was trimmed by 0 bases and the J gene end by 5 bases; junction bases not matched to a gene: 9. Germline V gene sequence: CDR1 KGHSH, CDR2 LQKENI. The CDR3 spans 16 residues. The CDR3 nucleotides are TGTGCCAGCTCACCACCCATAACAGGGGTTGGGGAGACCCAGTACTTC. This gives the protein CASSPPITGVGETQYF. Filled out from reference TRBV18 and TRBJ2-5, the complete variable domain reads NAGVMQNPRHLVRRRGQEARLRCSPMKGHSHVYWYRQLPEEGLKFMVYLQKENIIDESGMPKERFSAEFPKEGPSILRIQQVVRGDSAAYFCASSPPITGVGETQYFGPGTRLLVL.

The chain joins TRBV7-8 to TRBJ1-3, with D uncertain. The CDR3 sequence is 15 residues long. V was trimmed by 0 bases and J by 3 bases, leaving 9 bases between them. Per germline, CDR1 SGHVS and CDR2 FQNEAQ. The CDR3 reads CASSLAFIGGNTIYF. The CDR3 region has the DNA TGTGCCAGCAGCTTAGCGTTTATTGGTGGAAACACCATATATTTT.

The chain uses TRBV7-2 and TRBJ2-5; TRBD2 might be the D (5 bases). The CDR3 covers 14 residues. Per germline, CDR1 SGHTA and CDR2 FQGNSA. Trimming removed 1 base from V and 1 base from J, with 7 bases in between. This chain's CDR3 is CASSLGRAQETQYF. DNA of the CDR3: TGTGCCAGCAGCTTAGGGCGGGCCCAAGAGACCCAGTACTTC.

The V gene is TRBV7-9, the J gene TRBJ2-5; possibly TRBD2 for D (9 bases). CDR3 size: 18 residues. Trimming left V 5 bases short and J 5 bases short, with 27 bases between. The germline gives CDR1 SEHNR, CDR2 FQNEAQ (reference sequence). This CDR3 reads CASSHRGGAGGTVETQYF. Here the CDR3 DNA reads TGTGCCAGCAGCCACAGGGGGGGAGCGGGGGGAACAGTCGAGACCCAGTACTTC.

This clone has a handful of counts. The chain is built from TRBV6-5 and TRBJ2-3, with D perhaps TRBD1 or TRBD2 (6 bases each). This CDR3 is built from 14 residues. Germline V lookup: CDR1 MNHEY, CDR2 SVGAGI. Trimming took 6 bases from V and 2 from J, leaving 12 bases between them. CDR3 residues: CASSPWGATDTQYF. In DNA, the CDR3 is TGTGCCAGCAGCCCTTGGGGGGCCACAGATACGCAGTATTTT.

The chain joins TRBV6-5 to TRBJ1-2; D is ambiguous. Per the germline V gene, CDR1 is MNHEY and CDR2 is SVGAGI. V lost 0 bases, J lost 3 bases, and 8 bases lay in between. CDR3 length equals 14 residues. As DNA, the CDR3 is TGTGCCAGCAGTTACTCCGGGGAGTACTATGGCTACACCTTC. Translation gives CASSYSGEYYGYTF.

The J gene is TRBJ1-1, the V gene TRBV6-1; TRBD1 is a possible D gene (5 bases). Trimming took off 0 bases at V and 4 bases at J, with 24 bases between the two ends. This CDR3 has 19 amino acids. Germline V gives CDR1 MNHNS, CDR2 SASEGT. The CDR3 DNA sequence: TGTGCCAGCAGTGAAGCGGCCTGGGGGGACCGAAACGGGGTCACTGAAGCTTTCTTT. It translates to CASSEAAWGDRNGVTEAFF.

This chain uses TRBV4-1 with TRBJ1-6, with TRBD1 as a possible D gene (6 bases). With 4 bases removed from V and 4 bases from J, the gap between germline ends came to 11 bases. The CDR3 has 15 amino acids. The germline V gene encodes CDR1 MGHRA and CDR2 YSYEKL. The CDR3 nucleotides read TGCGCCAGCAGCCCTGGACAGTTGTATAATTCACCCCTCCACTTT. Its translation: CASSPGQLYNSPLHF.

This clone appeared a few times. This rearrangement joins TRBV6-4 to TRBJ1-5; the D is unclear. CDR1 and CDR2 from the germline V gene are MRHNA and SNTAGT. CDR3 length: 14 amino acids. Trimming removed 8 bases from V and 2 bases from J, with 13 bases in between. CDR3 sequence reads: CASSGSRGNQPQHF. DNA of the CDR3: TGTGCCAGCTCCGGATCGAGGGGCAATCAGCCCCAGCATTTT.

V gene TRBV7-2 combines with J gene TRBJ2-4; no clear D. The CDR3 is 14 amino acids. The V gene's germline CDR1 is SGHTA and CDR2 FQGNSA. Trimming pared 1 base from V and 4 bases from J, leaving 8 bases between. The CDR3 sequence: CASSLGWAKNIQYF. For the CDR3, the DNA is TGTGCCAGCAGCTTAGGGTGGGCTAAAAACATTCAGTACTTC.

The chain employs TRBV30 and TRBJ2-3; D is undetermined. V was clipped by 7 bases and J by 2 bases, with 4 bases between them. There are 10 residues in the CDR3. CDR1 is GTSNPN and CDR2 is SVGIG in the germline V gene (reference sequence). The CDR3 sequence: CASDTDTQYF. The CDR3 DNA reads as TGTGCCTCCGACACAGATACGCAGTATTTT.

The chain links TRBV5-6 to TRBJ2-5; the match to TRBD2 covers 9 bases. J was trimmed by 2 bases and V by 0 bases; bases with no gene match: 2. The CDR3 consists of 15 residues. CDR1 is SGHDT, CDR2 YYEEEE, per germline. The CDR3 nucleotides read TGTGCCAGCAGCTTGGGACTAGCGGTTCAAGAGACCCAGTACTTC. This gives the protein CASSLGLAVQETQYF.

The chain links TRBV5-6 to TRBJ2-7; D gene unclear. Trimming removed 0 bases from V and 0 bases from J, with 4 bases in between. The germline V gene encodes CDR1 SGHDT and CDR2 YYEEEE. This CDR3 has 13 amino acids. This chain's CDR3 is CASSLVDSYEQYF. In DNA form, the CDR3 reads TGTGCCAGCAGCTTGGTAGACTCCTACGAGCAGTACTTC.